These 24 T cell receptor beta chains share one sample of origin, sequenced in a study of blood T cell repertoires in COVID-19. The data were produced by immunoSEQ multiplex PCR, yet TCRdb's version contains in-frame clones alone and is incomplete. The sample shows 27,000 or so clones, around nine tenths of them seen only once. Sequenced sample: peripheral blood. The receptors originated from a human donor with active COVID-19. The donor label of this sample is uncertain.

V gene TRBV18 combines with J gene TRBJ2-3; tentatively, D is TRBD2 (5 bases). Trimming removed 5 bases at V and 2 bases at J, with 14 bases between. Per germline, CDR1 KGHSH and CDR2 LQKENI. The CDR3 has 15 amino acids. CDR3 residues: CASSSRVAATDTQYF. The CDR3 nucleotides read TGTGCCAGCTCATCGAGGGTAGCTGCCACAGATACGCAGTATTTT.

This chain uses TRBV29-1 with TRBJ1-1; a possible D gene is TRBD1 (6 bases). Germline V gene lookup returns CDR1 SQVTM and CDR2 ANQGSEA. The germline V and J ends were trimmed by 8 bases and 4 bases, with 14 bases remaining between them. The CDR3 loop spans 12 amino acids. The CDR3 here is CSSKSGATEAFF. The CDR3 coding sequence is TGCAGCAGCAAGTCAGGGGCCACTGAAGCTTTCTTT.

CDR3 residues: CASSLDLSVTGLGSVAKNIQYF. CDR3 DNA sequence: TGCGCCAGCAGCTTGGATTTGTCGGTGACAGGGTTGGGATCCGTGGCCAAAAACATTCAGTACTTC. The rearrangement links TRBV5-1 to TRBJ2-4, with 7 positions matching TRBD1. Trimming took 0 bases from V and 1 from J; bases not matched to a gene: 22. This CDR3 region has 22 residues. Germline-derived CDR1 and CDR2 are SGHRS and YFSETQ.

The chain links TRBV6-5 to TRBJ2-3; a weak D match, TRBD1 (6 bases). This CDR3 comprises 13 residues. CDR1 is MNHEY, CDR2 SVGAGI, per germline. V was cut by 6 bases and J by 2 bases, with 9 bases left in between. The DNA for the CDR3 is TGTGCCAGCAGGACAGGTCCCACAGATACGCAGTATTTT. Encoded protein: CASRTGPTDTQYF.

The chain has TRBV19 and TRBJ2-7; 7 bases are a match to TRBD2. V gave up 10 bases and J gave up 0 bases; unmatched junction bases: 9. Germline V gene lookup returns CDR1 LNHDA and CDR2 SQIVND (reference sequence). The CDR3 sequence is 14 residues long. The DNA for the CDR3 is TGTGCCACTAAGGCAGCGGGGTCCTCCTACGAGCAGTACTTC. This sequence encodes CATKAAGSSYEQYF.

The V call is TRBV6-5, the J call TRBJ1-1; 7 bases match TRBD1. V was pared by 4 bases and J by 3 bases, with 2 bases of the junction left unmatched. CDR3 size: 13 residues. Germline assignment: CDR1 MNHEY and CDR2 SVGAGI. DNA of the CDR3: TGTGCCAGCAGTTTCACAGGGGACACTGAAGCTTTCTTT. It codes for CASSFTGDTEAFF.

This chain links TRBV5-1 with TRBJ2-7; a weak D match, TRBD2 (6 bases). Trimming left V 0 bases short and J 3 bases short, with 10 bases between. The CDR3 consists of 14 residues. CDR1 and CDR2 from the germline V gene are SGHRS and YFSETQ. CDR3 nucleotide sequence: TGCGCCAGCAGCTTGGTGGGCGGGAACTACGAGCAGTACTTC. This codes for CASSLVGGNYEQYF.

This chain uses TRBV6-5 with TRBJ1-2; D gene uncertain. Germline CDR1 and CDR2: MNHEY and SVGAGI. CDR3 length: 13 amino acids. V lost 6 bases to trimming and J lost 8 bases, with 16 bases between them. The chain's CDR3 is CASSPEAARGYTF. The DNA for the CDR3 is TGTGCCAGCAGCCCCGAGGCTGCACGGGGCTACACCTTC.

The chain is built from TRBV15 and TRBJ2-7; possibly TRBD2 for D (5 bases). V was pared by 0 bases and J by 10 bases, with 13 bases between. Germline V CDR1 and CDR2: LNHNV, YYDKDF (reference sequence). The CDR3 extends over 13 amino acids. The CDR3 loop is CATSRDQGGEQYF. In nucleotides, the CDR3 is TGTGCCACCAGCAGAGATCAAGGAGGCGAACAGTACTTC.

This clone was counted a single time. The chain combines TRBV20-1 with TRBJ2-7; D remains unclear. V was shortened by 6 bases and J by 1 base, with 7 bases between the two germline ends. Germline assignment: CDR1 DFQATT and CDR2 SNEGSKA (reference sequence). CDR3 length equals 11 residues. The CDR3 bases are TGCAGTGCCCGTAATTCCTACGAGCAGTACTTC. Its protein product is CSARNSYEQYF.

The rearrangement links TRBV5-4 to TRBJ2-1; 11 bases align to TRBD1. Losses at the gene ends were 4 bases for V and 8 bases for J; bases not matched to a gene: 5. Germline CDR1 is SGHNT and CDR2 is YYREEE (reference sequence). CDR3 size: 14 residues. CDR3 DNA: TGTGCCAGCAGCCAGGACAGGGGGCTCTATGAGCAGTTCTTC. Protein: CASSQDRGLYEQFF.

The genes are TRBV6-2 or TRBV6-3 and TRBJ1-1; D might be TRBD1 (6 bases). V lost 1 base and J 0 bases, leaving 12 bases between the germline ends. Germline CDR1 reads MNHEY; CDR2 reads SVGEGT. The CDR3 has 16 amino acids. CDR3 amino acids: CASSYFFRGMNTEAFF. Here the CDR3 DNA reads TGTGCCAGCAGTTACTTCTTCAGGGGTATGAACACTGAAGCTTTCTTT.

The V gene is TRBV5-4, the J gene TRBJ1-1; D remains ambiguous. Deletions cut 0 bases from V and 0 bases from J, with 12 bases between. The CDR3 totals 16 residues. Germline V gives CDR1 SGHNT, CDR2 YYREEE (reference sequence). The CDR3 region is CASSLAGSFLNTEAFF. DNA for the CDR3: TGTGCCAGCAGCTTGGCCGGGTCCTTCTTGAACACTGAAGCTTTCTTT.

This chain joins TRBV15 and TRBJ1-2, with D possibly TRBD1 on 6 matching bases. Germline loops: CDR1 LNHNV, CDR2 YYDKDF (reference sequence). V lost 0 bases to trimming and J lost 13 bases, with 21 bases between them. The CDR3 sequence is 15 residues long. The CDR3 coding sequence is TGTGCCACCAGCAGAGAGACAGGCCAGCTTCGTTCGGGCACCTTC. Its translation is CATSRETGQLRSGTF.

This sequence joins TRBV6-6 and TRBJ2-7; D might be TRBD1 (5 bases). The CDR3 is made up of 14 amino acids. V was clipped by 0 bases and J by 3 bases, with 9 bases between them. Germline values: CDR1 MNHNY, CDR2 SVGAGI (reference sequence). DNA for the CDR3: TGTGCCAGCAGTTACTCGGGGCAGGGCTACGAGCAGTACTTC. Its protein product is CASSYSGQGYEQYF.

The CDR3 DNA reads as TGTGCCAGCAGCTTCGGGGTGGACAGGGCGGAGACCCAGTACTTC. Amino acids: CASSFGVDRAETQYF. V gene TRBV5-6 combines with J gene TRBJ2-5; 8 bases are a match to TRBD1. The trim removed 2 bases at V and 5 bases at J, leaving 8 bases unmatched. There are 15 residues in the CDR3. Germline V gene lookup returns CDR1 SGHDT and CDR2 YYEEEE.

As DNA, the CDR3 is TGTGCCAGTAGTATGTCGCAGGTTAATAACTATGGCTACACCTTC. As protein: CASSMSQVNNYGYTF. The chain uses TRBV19 and TRBJ1-2; D remains unclear. There are 15 residues in the CDR3. The germline V gene has CDR1 LNHDA and CDR2 SQIVND (reference sequence). The ends were cut back, 3 bases at V and 1 base at J, with 12 bases in the middle.

The chain carries TRBV5-1 and TRBJ1-1; D is unclear. Germline V gene lookup returns CDR1 SGHRS and CDR2 YFSETQ. The CDR3 loop spans 15 amino acids. Trimming left V 6 bases short and J 0 bases short, with 15 bases between. CDR3 DNA: TGCGCCAGCATGAGGGCAGGCCCCATGAACACTGAAGCTTTCTTT. It specifies CASMRAGPMNTEAFF.

This rearrangement joins TRBV19 to TRBJ2-3, with 10 bases that match TRBD2. The V gene end was trimmed by 5 bases and the J gene end by 1 base; junction bases not matched to a gene: 3. Germline CDR1 LNHDA, CDR2 SQIVND (reference sequence). This CDR3 is 15 amino acids long. The CDR3 nucleotides are TGTGCCAGTAGTCCAGCGGGAGGGGGCACAGATACGCAGTATTTT. Amino acids: CASSPAGGGTDTQYF.

The chain is built from TRBV20-1 and TRBJ1-1, with TRBD1 matching 7 bases. Looked up from germline, CDR1 is DFQATT and CDR2 is SNEGSKA (reference sequence). The junction had 5 bases not matched to a gene; V was cut back by 6 bases and J by 7 bases. The CDR3 contains 11 residues. This CDR3 is CSAPTGYEAFF. The CDR3 bases are TGCAGTGCCCCGACAGGGTATGAAGCTTTCTTT.

The count of this clone is one. This rearrangement joins TRBV15 to TRBJ2-3; possibly TRBD2 for D (5 bases). CDR1 is LNHNV and CDR2 is YYDKDF in the germline V gene (reference sequence). Trimming removed 0 bases at V and 6 bases at J, with 16 bases between. The CDR3 is 16 residues long. The CDR3 sequence is CATSRDLPLGGDTQYF. CDR3 nucleotide sequence: TGTGCCACCAGCAGAGATCTCCCTCTCGGCGGGGATACGCAGTATTTT.

This clone was seen just once. The genes are TRBV23-1 and TRBJ2-7; the match to TRBD1 covers 8 bases. TRBV23-1 is an ORF for which the function is uncertain. The CDR3 is made up of 13 amino acids. V was clipped by 6 bases and J by 3 bases; unmatched bases: 4. CDR3 DNA: TGCGCCAGCAGCTACGGACAGGGCTACGAGCAGTACTTC. This encodes CASSYGQGYEQYF.

V and J are TRBV12-3 or TRBV12-4 and TRBJ1-2, with 8 bases lining up with TRBD1. V gave up 6 bases and J gave up 6 bases; unmatched junction bases: 6. The CDR3 has 13 residues. The CDR3 DNA is TGTGCCAGCAGCCCCGGACAGGGCCATGGCTACACCTTC. Amino acid sequence: CASSPGQGHGYTF.

V and J are TRBV4-2 and TRBJ2-3; the D gene is possibly TRBD1 (6 bases). The V and J ends lost 4 bases and 3 bases respectively, with 20 bases between them. The CDR3 is 17 residues long. CDR1 and CDR2 (germline): LGHNA, YNFKEQ. The DNA for the CDR3 is TGTGCCAGCAGCCGCCTCGAGGGGGTCACGCAGACAGATACGCAGTATTTT. Residues: CASSRLEGVTQTDTQYF.